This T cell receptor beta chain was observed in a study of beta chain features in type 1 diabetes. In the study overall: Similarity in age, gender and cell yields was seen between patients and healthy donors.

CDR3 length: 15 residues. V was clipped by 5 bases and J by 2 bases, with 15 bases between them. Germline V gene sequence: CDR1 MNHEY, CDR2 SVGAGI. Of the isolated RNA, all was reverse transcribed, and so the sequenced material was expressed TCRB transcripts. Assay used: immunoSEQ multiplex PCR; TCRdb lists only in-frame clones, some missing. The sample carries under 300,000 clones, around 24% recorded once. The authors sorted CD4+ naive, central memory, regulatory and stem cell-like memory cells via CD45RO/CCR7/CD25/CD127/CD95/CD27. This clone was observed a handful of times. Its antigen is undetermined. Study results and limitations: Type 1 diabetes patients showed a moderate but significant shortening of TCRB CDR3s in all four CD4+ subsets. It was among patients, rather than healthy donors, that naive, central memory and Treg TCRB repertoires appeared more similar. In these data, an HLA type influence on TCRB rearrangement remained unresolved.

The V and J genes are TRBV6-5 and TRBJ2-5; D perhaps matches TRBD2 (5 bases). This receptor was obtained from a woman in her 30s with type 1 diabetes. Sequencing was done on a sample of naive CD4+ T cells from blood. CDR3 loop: CASSRALGGQETQYF. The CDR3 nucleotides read TGTGCCAGCAGTAGGGCCCTAGGAGGACAAGAGACCCAGTACTTC.